This T cell receptor beta chain was captured by sequencing in a study of T-cell reconstitution after alpha-beta-depleted transplantation in children. Library preparation (for TCRbeta) was performed with unique molecular identifiers. Via MiXCR, TCRdb re-called the PCR reads, giving one row per CDR3 protein. Among around 600,000 distinct CDR3 sequences listed, about 10% were seen once. This CDR3 is 12 amino acids long. Germline-derived CDR1 and CDR2 are ENHRY and SYGVKD. Between the trimmed V and J ends, which lost 11 bases and 9 bases, there was a span of 17 bases. The receptor was derived from a human donor who donated a stem cell graft to a child with acute myeloid leukemia. The starting material was PBMCs from the stem cell graft donor, obtained from the stem cell graft. This chain uses TRBV10-3 with TRBJ2-1; D is perhaps TRBD2 (5 bases). The CDR3 DNA reads TGTGCCGCCAAGGGAGTTTTGGGTGAGCAGTTCTTC. Translated: CAAKGVLGEQFF.